Described below is a single T cell receptor beta chain sequence and its context. Its specificity is not known. The data belong to a study of T cells expressing NK-cell markers. Beta-chain TCR cDNA was generated via 5'RACE template switching with UMIs. With the 5' RACE reads reprocessed, TCRdb shows one record per CDR3 protein and no DNA. The ten top clones account for approximately 1.4%, within a sample of approximately 440,000 distinct CDR3 sequences. Findings and caveats of the study: The CD3+CD56-NKG2C+ fraction was also led by these clonotypes in a handful of donors.

This CDR3 is 14 amino acids long. The germline V gene encodes CDR1 SGHNT and CDR2 YYREEE (reference sequence). Specimen: blood T cells: a sorted CD56 or NKG2C T cell subset, CD4+ or CD8+ T cells, or bulk PBMC T cells (not recorded which). The clonotype originates from a woman in her forties or fifties in good health. This chain links TRBV5-4 with TRBJ2-7; with no DNA, the TCRdb D assignment of TRBD1 cannot be verified. The CDR3 is CASSFGRGLYEQYF.